The clone carrying this T cell receptor (beta chain) was recorded at least ten times. Its antigen is currently unknown. These data belong to a study of T-cell memory formation after mild COVID-19. General observations from the study: Pre-infection memory showed some responding clones, and this suggested that cross-reactive memory joined.

Germline lookup yields CDR1 MNHEY and CDR2 SVGAGI. CDR3 length equals 16 residues. V lost 6 bases to trimming and J lost 0 bases, with 17 bases between them. TCRdb analysed the 5' RACE reads with MiXCR anew, one entry per CDR3 protein. Here the sample spans some 200,000 distinct CDR3 sequences, about a fifth being singletons. This sequence originates from an adult woman who had mild COVID-19 (a few samples of this study predate the infection). Cell type and time point are not known. This chain links TRBV6-5 with TRBJ1-2, with TRBD1 as a possible D gene (5 bases). The specimen sequenced was PBMCs or a T cell subset sorted from them (not recorded which). This chain's CDR3 is CASSPRVFRANYGYTF. The CDR3 DNA follows: TGTGCCAGCAGCCCCAGGGTTTTCCGCGCTAACTATGGCTACACCTTC.